This entry lists 32 T cell receptor beta chains sequenced from one sample in a study of cytomegalovirus exposure and HLA in healthy donors. Primers for the PCR totalled 60 Vbeta and 13 Jbeta. Clones were read by immunoSEQ multiplex PCR, and TCRdb kept only the in-frame ones, dropping some. The table records approximately 130,000 clones, about 74% of them present only once. The sequenced material came from PBMCs. The receptors originated from a man younger than 40 in good health and CMV-seronegative.

This clone was found a few times. V usage is TRBV4-1 and J usage is TRBJ2-6; unclear D gene. The CDR3 extends over 15 amino acids. Trimming removed 6 bases from V and 0 bases from J, with 9 bases in between. The germline V gene encodes CDR1 MGHRA and CDR2 YSYEKL. The chain's CDR3 is CASRPRLSGANVLTF. CDR3 DNA: TGCGCCAGCAGGCCGCGACTCTCTGGGGCCAACGTCCTGACTTTC.

V usage is TRBV5-6 and J usage is TRBJ2-5; D is uncertain. This CDR3 contains 13 residues. The germline gives CDR1 SGHDT, CDR2 YYEEEE. V was trimmed by 4 bases and J by 2 bases, leaving 9 bases between them. The CDR3 DNA reads TGTGCCAGCAGCAAGGCACAGCAAGAGACCCAGTACTTC. It is translated as CASSKAQQETQYF.

J is TRBJ1-1 and V is TRBV11-1, with unresolved D. Trimming cost V 5 bases and J 0 bases, with 10 bases left between them. The CDR3 totals 14 residues. Germline assignment: CDR1 SGHAT and CDR2 FQDESV (reference sequence). Written as DNA, the CDR3 is TGTGCCAGCAGCATTGCGGGAGTGAACACTGAAGCTTTCTTT. This sequence encodes CASSIAGVNTEAFF. Combining the CDR3 with reference TRBV11-1 and TRBJ1-1 gives the whole variable domain EAEVAQSPRYKITEKSQAVAFWCDPISGHATLYWYRQILGQGPELLVQFQDESVVDDSQLPKDRFSAERLKGVDSTLKIQPAELGDSAMYLCASSIAGVNTEAFFGQGTRLTVV.

The J gene is TRBJ1-5, the V gene TRBV28; D gene ambiguous. Germline V CDR1 and CDR2: MDHEN, SYDVKM. The CDR3 has 14 residues. Trimming shortened V by 7 bases and J by 7 bases, and 17 bases separated the two germline ends. The CDR3 spells CASTLVGSRQPQHF. In nucleotides, the CDR3 is TGTGCCAGCACCCTAGTGGGTTCAAGGCAGCCCCAGCATTTT.

This rearrangement joins TRBV7-9 to TRBJ1-1; a weak D match, TRBD1 (5 bases). V was cut by 3 bases and J by 1 base, with 9 bases left in between. Germline-derived CDR1 and CDR2 are SEHNR and FQNEAQ (reference sequence). CDR3 size: 14 residues. CDR3 sequence reads: CASSFGGTNTEAFF. CDR3 bases: TGTGCCAGCAGCTTTGGGGGGACGAACACTGAAGCTTTCTTT.

This clone came up once. V usage is TRBV4-3 and J usage is TRBJ2-7, with TRBD1 matching over 9 bases. This CDR3 has 16 amino acids. CDR1 is LGHNA and CDR2 is YSLEER in the germline V gene. The trim removed 6 bases at V and 1 base at J, leaving 10 bases unmatched. The CDR3 region is CASRFSWTGESYEQYF. The CDR3 DNA sequence: TGCGCCAGCAGGTTTAGTTGGACAGGGGAGTCCTACGAGCAGTACTTC.

The chain combines TRBV7-6 with TRBJ2-5; D gene uncertain. The better agreement between TRBJ2-7 and the DNA end casts doubt on the J call. This CDR3 is 17 amino acids long. Germline CDR1 and CDR2: SGHVS and FNYEAQ. The CDR3 region is CASSLSSSAGLPYEQYF. CDR3 coding DNA: TGTGCCAGCAGCCTCTCAAGCTCAGCAGGTCTTCCCTACGAGCAGTACTTC.

In its sample, this clone was seen once. This chain's CDR3 is CASSEPGTSSYNEQFF. The DNA for the CDR3 is TGTGCCAGCAGCGAACCCGGAACTAGTTCCTACAATGAGCAGTTCTTC. The rearrangement joins TRBV14 to TRBJ2-1; tentatively, D is TRBD2 (5 bases). CDR3 length: 16 residues. From germline, CDR1 is SGHDN and CDR2 FVKESK. V lost 5 bases and J lost 1, with 15 bases in between.

This chain joins TRBV7-8 and TRBJ1-2; D might be TRBD1 (5 bases). This CDR3 is 17 amino acids long. Germline CDR1 and CDR2: SGHVS and FQNEAQ. Trimming removed 4 bases at V and 4 bases at J, with 22 bases between. This CDR3 is CASSSTPPGQATYGYTF. The CDR3 nucleotides are TGTGCCAGCAGCTCCACACCCCCAGGGCAGGCCACCTATGGCTACACCTTC.

This clone was seen only a few times. The V gene is TRBV19, the J gene TRBJ1-3; 7 nucleotides align to TRBD1. Trimming took 5 bases from V and 0 from J; bases not matched to a gene: 7. The germline V gene has CDR1 LNHDA and CDR2 SQIVND (reference sequence). The CDR3 extends over 16 amino acids. For the CDR3, the DNA is TGTGCCAGTAGTCTAGGGACAGCTGGCTCTGGAAACACCATATATTTT. It translates to CASSLGTAGSGNTIYF. The variable domain in full, with the rest retrieved from reference TRBV19 and TRBJ1-3, is DGGITQSPKYLFRKEGQNVTLSCEQNLNHDAMYWYRQDPGQGLRLIYYSQIVNDFQKGDIAEGYSVSREKKESFPLTVTSAQKNPTAFYLCASSLGTAGSGNTIYFGEGSWLTVV.

The chain uses TRBV10-3 and TRBJ2-3; 9 bases agree with TRBD1. Trimming at V came to 0 bases and at J to 1 base, leaving 2 bases not matched to a gene. The CDR3 consists of 16 residues. CDR1 and CDR2 (germline): ENHRY, SYGVKD. The CDR3 DNA reads TGTGCCATCAGTGAGTCGTGGACAGGGGGCACAGATACGCAGTATTTT. Translating gives CAISESWTGGTDTQYF.

J is TRBJ1-5 and V is TRBV7-8, with a tentative D call TRBD1 (5 bases). Trimming shortened V by 1 base and J by 4 bases, and 11 bases separated the two germline ends. Germline V lookup: CDR1 SGHVS, CDR2 FQNEAQ. CDR3 length: 15 amino acids. In nucleotides, the CDR3 is TGTGCCAGCAGCTTAGTCCAGGGCGGAAATCAGCCCCAGCATTTT. Translation: CASSLVQGGNQPQHF.

V gene TRBV18 combines with J gene TRBJ1-1; possible D gene TRBD1, 6 bases. There are 15 residues in the CDR3. The V gene's germline CDR1 is KGHSH and CDR2 LQKENI. Trimming left V 3 bases short and J 0 bases short, with 11 bases between. This CDR3 reads CASSPRTEMNTEAFF. DNA of the CDR3: TGTGCCAGCTCACCTCGGACAGAAATGAACACTGAAGCTTTCTTT.

The gene calls are TRBV10-3 and TRBJ2-1, with 10 nucleotides matching TRBD1. The junction had 5 bases not matched to a gene; V was cut back by 6 bases and J by 3 bases. The CDR3 extends over 15 amino acids. CDR1 and CDR2 from the germline V gene are ENHRY and SYGVKD. This chain's CDR3 is CAIRGGTGDYNEQFF. The CDR3 nucleotides read TGTGCCATCAGGGGTGGGACAGGGGACTACAATGAGCAGTTCTTC.

This chain uses TRBV7-3 with TRBJ1-1, with 8 bases matching TRBD1. This CDR3 has 15 residues. The V gene's germline CDR1 is SGHTA and CDR2 FQGTGA. After removal of 5 bases from V and 5 bases from J, the junction contained 10 bases not matched to a gene. The CDR3 sequence is CASSPGGSGETEAFF. The CDR3 coding sequence is TGTGCCAGCAGCCCAGGGGGCTCGGGAGAAACTGAAGCTTTCTTT.

In its sample, this clone was seen once. The rearrangement uses TRBV2 and TRBJ2-2; possible D gene TRBD2, 5 bases. Looked up from germline, CDR1 is SNHLY and CDR2 is FYNNEI. The CDR3 totals 17 residues. Trimming pared 4 bases from V and 5 bases from J, leaving 20 bases between. CDR3: CASSGLGHEAGTGELFF. CDR3 nucleotide sequence: TGTGCCAGCAGTGGACTGGGCCACGAGGCGGGTACCGGGGAGCTGTTTTTT.

The chain is built from TRBV7-2 and TRBJ2-6, with a tentative D call TRBD1 (6 bases). The CDR3 consists of 15 residues. Trimming pared 5 bases from V and 4 bases from J, leaving 12 bases between. Germline V lookup: CDR1 SGHTA, CDR2 FQGNSA. The CDR3 region is CASSITGSGANVLTF. CDR3 in DNA: TGTGCCAGCAGCATCACAGGGTCCGGGGCCAACGTCCTGACTTTC.

The chain joins TRBV6-5 to TRBJ2-7; the match to TRBD1 covers 9 bases. V shed 7 bases and J 6 bases; nucleotides not matched to a gene: 13. This CDR3 spans 15 amino acids. Germline assignment: CDR1 MNHEY and CDR2 SVGAGI. This chain's CDR3 is CASNHPGTGRAEQYF. As DNA, the CDR3 is TGTGCCAGCAACCATCCCGGGACAGGGAGGGCCGAGCAGTACTTC.

The chain links TRBV28 to TRBJ2-2; D may be TRBD2 (6 bases). V was pared by 5 bases and J by 7 bases, with 14 bases between. Germline loops: CDR1 MDHEN, CDR2 SYDVKM. The CDR3 is 14 amino acids. CDR3 sequence: CASSPLTSLGELFF. The CDR3 nucleotides are TGTGCCAGCAGTCCCCTTACTAGCCTCGGGGAGCTGTTTTTT.

The chain joins TRBV10-3 to TRBJ1-2; 7 positions agree with TRBD1. Per the germline V gene, CDR1 is ENHRY and CDR2 is SYGVKD. V gave up 2 bases and J gave up 2 bases; unmatched junction bases: 5. The CDR3 runs to 15 residues. CDR3 nucleotides: TGTGCCATCAGTGAGGGGACAGATGTCAACTATGGCTACACCTTC. It is translated as CAISEGTDVNYGYTF.

V and J are TRBV5-1 and TRBJ2-3; TRBD2 aligns across 8 bases. J lost 1 base, V lost 5 bases, and 6 bases had no gene match. Germline-derived CDR1 and CDR2 are SGHRS and YFSETQ. CDR3 length equals 15 residues. The CDR3 loop is CASRPGRGGTDTQYF. The CDR3 DNA is TGCGCCAGCAGGCCCGGGAGGGGTGGCACAGATACGCAGTATTTT.

This clone has just a few counts. The rearrangement uses TRBV10-3 and TRBJ1-1; 12 bases are shared with TRBD1. The germline V gene has CDR1 ENHRY and CDR2 SYGVKD. The CDR3 is made up of 15 amino acids. Trimming at V came to 6 bases and at J to 0 bases, leaving 2 bases not matched to a gene. CDR3: CAISWDRGLNTEAFF. Here the CDR3 DNA reads TGTGCCATCAGCTGGGACAGGGGGCTGAACACTGAAGCTTTCTTT.

The rearrangement links TRBV7-2 to TRBJ2-2; 8 bases agree with TRBD1. CDR1 is SGHTA, CDR2 FQGNSA, per germline. This CDR3 has 18 amino acids. V gave up 3 bases and J gave up 6 bases; unmatched junction bases: 15. The CDR3 coding sequence is TGTGCCAGCAGCTTTGCCCTATCCGGGACAGGTATCCCCGGGGAGCTGTTTTTT. This gives the protein CASSFALSGTGIPGELFF.

This sequence joins TRBV19 and TRBJ1-5; 8 bases are a match to TRBD1. The V gene end was trimmed by 6 bases and the J gene end by 1 base; junction bases not matched to a gene: 5. This CDR3 comprises 15 residues. CDR1 and CDR2 from the germline V gene are LNHDA and SQIVND (reference sequence). The CDR3: CASRTGVLSNQPQHF. The CDR3, as DNA: TGTGCCAGTAGGACAGGGGTCTTAAGCAATCAGCCCCAGCATTTT. The full variable domain, its missing parts supplied by reference TRBV19 and TRBJ1-5, is DGGITQSPKYLFRKEGQNVTLSCEQNLNHDAMYWYRQDPGQGLRLIYYSQIVNDFQKGDIAEGYSVSREKKESFPLTVTSAQKNPTAFYLCASRTGVLSNQPQHFGDGTRLSIL.

This clone was counted once. V is TRBV18 and J is TRBJ1-2; D possibly corresponds to TRBD1 (6 bases). The CDR3 covers 14 residues. The ends were cut back, 5 bases at V and 2 bases at J, with 12 bases in the middle. The germline gives CDR1 KGHSH, CDR2 LQKENI. The CDR3 sequence is CASSAGVPNYGYTF. Here the CDR3 DNA reads TGTGCCAGCTCAGCAGGGGTTCCCAACTATGGCTACACCTTC.

This clone was counted only a few times. The CDR3 DNA follows: TGTGCCAGCAGCAAAATAGCGGGACAAGCCCCCTACGAGCAGTACTTC. Amino acids: CASSKIAGQAPYEQYF. The rearrangement links TRBV7-9 to TRBJ2-7; 8 bases fit TRBD2. The V gene's germline CDR1 is SEHNR and CDR2 FQNEAQ (reference sequence). V trimming: 5 bases; J trimming: 2 bases; junction bases outside the gene matches: 11. CDR3 length equals 16 residues.

This clone has a handful of counts. V usage is TRBV29-1 and J usage is TRBJ1-1, with D possibly TRBD1 on 6 matching bases. This CDR3 has 12 amino acids. The ends were cut back, 2 bases at V and 5 bases at J, with 9 bases in the middle. CDR1 and CDR2 from the germline V gene are SQVTM and ANQGSEA. As DNA, the CDR3 is TGCAGCGTTGAAACAAGGGGGACTGAAGCTTTCTTT. Encoded protein: CSVETRGTEAFF.

The chain couples TRBV14 to TRBJ1-2; weak D call: TRBD1 (5 bases). This CDR3 is built from 13 residues. Germline CDR1 is SGHDN and CDR2 is FVKESK. V shed 1 base and J shed 7 bases, with 10 bases lying between them. The CDR3: CASSQGTGGGYTF. The CDR3 coding sequence is TGTGCCAGCAGCCAAGGCACGGGGGGTGGCTACACCTTC.

The rearrangement joins TRBV4-3 to TRBJ2-7; D is possibly TRBD1 (5 bases). V lost 0 bases to trimming and J lost 5 bases, with 8 bases between them. The CDR3 totals 13 residues. CDR1 and CDR2 (germline): LGHNA, YSLEER. The CDR3 region is CASSQERQNEQYF. In DNA, the CDR3 is TGCGCCAGCAGCCAAGAAAGACAGAACGAGCAGTACTTC.

The chain has TRBV6-5 and TRBJ2-7; D might be TRBD2 (7 bases). The CDR3 sequence is 14 residues long. Looked up from germline, CDR1 is MNHEY and CDR2 is SVGAGI. V shed 3 bases and J shed 4 bases, with 13 bases lying between them. CDR3 DNA: TGTGCCAGCAGTTATGTCGGGGGGCTATACGAGCAGTACTTC. Translation: CASSYVGGLYEQYF.

The chain links TRBV4-3 to TRBJ1-2; 9 nucleotides line up with TRBD1. The CDR3 runs to 14 residues. The V gene end was trimmed by 3 bases and the J gene end by 7 bases; junction bases not matched to a gene: 6. Per the germline V gene, CDR1 is LGHNA and CDR2 is YSLEER. CDR3: CASSHTGGGIGYTF. As DNA, the CDR3 is TGCGCCAGCAGCCACACAGGGGGCGGGATTGGCTACACCTTC.

J is TRBJ2-2 and V is TRBV4-1; perhaps TRBD2 as D (6 bases). In germline, CDR1 is MGHRA, CDR2 YSYEKL. This CDR3 contains 14 residues. V dropped 3 bases and J dropped 5 bases, with 10 bases sitting between them. The CDR3 sequence is CASSHPGRTGELFF. CDR3 nucleotides: TGCGCCAGCAGCCATCCAGGGAGGACCGGGGAGCTGTTTTTT.